Below are 14 T cell receptor beta chains sequenced from a single sample in a study of cytomegalovirus exposure and HLA in healthy donors. In the PCR, 60 Vbeta and 13 Jbeta primers were used. Method: immunoSEQ multiplex PCR; TCRdb's copy keeps in-frame clones and lacks some. The sample consists of approximately 97,000 clones, roughly 73% of them appearing once. The sample was PBMCs. The receptors derive from a man between 35 and 55 years old in good health and CMV-seronegative.

The chain couples TRBV11-2 to TRBJ2-3; D is perhaps TRBD1 (5 bases). The CDR3 has 13 amino acids. CDR1 and CDR2 (germline): SGHAT, FQNNGV. V lost 10 bases and J lost 2, with 13 bases in between. CDR3: CATTDRHTDTQYF. The DNA for the CDR3 is TGTGCCACAACCGACAGACACACAGATACGCAGTATTTT.

V usage is TRBV7-9 and J usage is TRBJ2-1; TRBD2 matches 7 bases. Losses at the gene ends were 0 bases for V and 7 bases for J; bases not matched to a gene: 6. Germline V gives CDR1 SEHNR, CDR2 FQNEAQ (reference sequence). This CDR3 region has 15 residues. The CDR3, as DNA: TGTGCCAGCAGCTTAGCTAGCGGGTGGGCAAATGAGCAGTTCTTC. This codes for CASSLASGWANEQFF.

This rearrangement joins TRBV2 to TRBJ1-6, with 9 bases aligning to TRBD1. Germline assignment: CDR1 SNHLY and CDR2 FYNNEI. The CDR3 sequence is 14 residues long. With 8 bases clipped from V and 8 bases from J, the junction kept 7 bases outside the gene matches. CDR3 bases: TGTGCCAGCGGAGGACAGGGGCGGGATTCACCCCTCCACTTT. Protein: CASGGQGRDSPLHF.

V gene TRBV15 combines with J gene TRBJ2-7; 7 nucleotides agree with TRBD1. The CDR3 extends over 16 amino acids. Germline CDR1 LNHNV, CDR2 YYDKDF (reference sequence). V trimming: 1 base; J trimming: 2 bases; junction bases outside the gene matches: 8. CDR3 protein: CATSRVRRTGTYEQYF. The CDR3 DNA reads TGTGCCACCAGCAGAGTACGGAGGACAGGAACCTACGAGCAGTACTTC.

The V and J genes are TRBV5-1 and TRBJ2-5; a possible D gene is TRBD2 (6 bases). This CDR3 region has 13 residues. Per germline, CDR1 SGHRS and CDR2 YFSETQ. V was pared by 5 bases and J by 5 bases, with 13 bases between. Here the CDR3 reads CASRVLARETQYF. The CDR3, as DNA: TGCGCCAGCAGGGTTCTAGCGCGGGAGACCCAGTACTTC.

The V call is TRBV5-6, the J call TRBJ2-5; 7 positions match TRBD2. Germline trimming cut 3 bases from V and 5 bases from J; bases unmatched to any gene: 4. This CDR3 region has 13 residues. Looked up from germline, CDR1 is SGHDT and CDR2 is YYEEEE. This chain's CDR3 is CASSSGLEETQYF. The DNA for the CDR3 is TGTGCCAGCAGCTCAGGACTAGAGGAGACCCAGTACTTC.

This sequence joins TRBV7-3 and TRBJ2-5; 12 bases are shared with TRBD2. Trimming took 4 bases from V and 7 from J; bases not matched to a gene: 7. This CDR3 is built from 15 residues. CDR1 and CDR2 (germline): SGHTA, FQGTGA. The chain's CDR3 is CASSSSGGDLGTQYF. The DNA of the CDR3 is TGTGCCAGCAGCTCTAGCGGGGGGGACCTAGGGACCCAGTACTTC. The whole variable domain, remainder taken from reference TRBV7-3 and TRBJ2-5, is GAGVSQTPSNKVTEKGKYVELRCDPISGHTALYWYRQSLGQGPEFLIYFQGTGAADDSGLPNDRFFAVRPEGSVSTLKIQRTERGDSAVYLCASSSSGGDLGTQYFGPGTRLLVL.

This rearrangement joins TRBV9 to TRBJ2-1; no reliable D call. From germline, CDR1 is SGDLS and CDR2 YYNGEE. The CDR3 loop spans 16 amino acids. V lost 0 bases, J lost 0 bases, and 10 bases lay in between. The CDR3 DNA reads as TGTGCCAGCAGCGTAGGAGCCCTCCACTCCTACAATGAGCAGTTCTTC. It specifies CASSVGALHSYNEQFF.

The V call is TRBV27, the J call TRBJ1-1; no definite D call. The CDR3 length is 12 residues. Per the germline V gene, CDR1 is MNHEY and CDR2 is SMNVEV (reference sequence). V lost 5 bases and J lost 11, with 15 bases in between. For the CDR3, the DNA is TGTGCCAGCAGTCCGCCCCGGAGGTATGCTTTCTTT. Protein sequence: CASSPPRRYAFF.

This clone was counted between two and nine times. This sequence joins TRBV5-6 and TRBJ1-1; unclear D gene. The V gene's germline CDR1 is SGHDT and CDR2 YYEEEE. Trimming took 0 bases from V and 6 from J, leaving 12 bases between them. The CDR3 has 14 residues. The CDR3 protein is CASSLGAGWAEAFF. CDR3 coding DNA: TGTGCCAGCAGCTTGGGTGCGGGCTGGGCTGAAGCTTTCTTT.

The rearrangement links TRBV27 to TRBJ1-2; 7 bases agree with TRBD1. CDR1 MNHEY and CDR2 SMNVEV come from the germline V gene (reference sequence). CDR3 length equals 18 residues. The junction had 20 bases not matched to a gene; V was cut back by 6 bases and J by 4 bases. CDR3 coding DNA: TGTGCCAGCAGGCTAGGCGGCCGGGACAGAAGGCACATCTATGGCTACACCTTC. Translating it yields CASRLGGRDRRHIYGYTF.

The CDR3 loop is CASSFVETSGAFEQFF. CDR3 in DNA: TGTGCCAGCAGCTTCGTCGAGACTAGCGGGGCATTCGAGCAGTTCTTC. This sequence joins TRBV5-4 and TRBJ2-1; 11 nucleotides align to TRBD2. The CDR3 totals 16 residues. Trimming cost V 2 bases and J 10 bases; bases outside gene matches: 11. Per germline, CDR1 SGHNT and CDR2 YYREEE (reference sequence).

The chain couples TRBV5-1 to TRBJ2-3, with D possibly TRBD1 on 6 matching bases. This CDR3 region has 16 residues. Germline values: CDR1 SGHRS, CDR2 YFSETQ. V lost 0 bases and J 0 bases, leaving 11 bases between the germline ends. This CDR3 is CASSLAQGPSTDTQYF. The CDR3 DNA follows: TGCGCCAGCAGCTTGGCACAGGGCCCTAGCACAGATACGCAGTATTTT.

Turning to this clone: Different DNA sequences within this sample yield the same CDR3. The genes are TRBV30 and TRBJ2-5, with 12 bases that match TRBD2. The V gene's germline CDR1 is GTSNPN and CDR2 SVGIG (reference sequence). Trimming at V came to 0 bases and at J to 4 bases, leaving 6 bases not matched to a gene. The CDR3 contains 16 residues. The CDR3 coding sequence is TGTGCCTGGAGTGTGGGGCTAGCGGGGGGGCGAGAGACCCAGTACTTC. Residues: CAWSVGLAGGRETQYF.